This T cell receptor (beta chain) comes out of a study of blood T cell repertoires in COVID-19. Study overall: Nucleic acid was either cDNA or gDNA, and it came from T cells, B-cell-depleted T cells, or PBMCs.

Enrolled through a virtual design, the participants were between roughly 18 and 100 years of age and came from about two dozen US areas. Cohort 3 recovery required two negative PCRs, clearance, or symptom resolution. Under the authors' procedure: Amplifying reference gene primers gave estimates of nucleated cell counts. TCRdb's table, derived via immunoSEQ multiplex PCR, lists solely in-frame clones and lacks some. V and J calls and clone size are given by that table; D and trimming were obtained from the DNA. The sample holds 300,000 to 350,000 clones, about 90% seen once. CDR1 is MNHEY and CDR2 is SMNVEV in the germline V gene (reference sequence). V lost 8 bases, J lost 1 base, and 6 bases stayed unmatched. This CDR3 spans 15 amino acids.

This TCR was sampled from a woman aged 25 to 45 who had recovered from COVID-19. The sample taken for sequencing was PBMCs or T cells enriched from blood (not recorded which). The chain is built from TRBV27 and TRBJ1-1; TRBD1 agrees at 11 bases. Here the CDR3 DNA reads TGTGCCAGCCAAGAGGACAGGGGGCCGAACACTGAAGCTTTCTTT. This encodes CASQEDRGPNTEAFF.